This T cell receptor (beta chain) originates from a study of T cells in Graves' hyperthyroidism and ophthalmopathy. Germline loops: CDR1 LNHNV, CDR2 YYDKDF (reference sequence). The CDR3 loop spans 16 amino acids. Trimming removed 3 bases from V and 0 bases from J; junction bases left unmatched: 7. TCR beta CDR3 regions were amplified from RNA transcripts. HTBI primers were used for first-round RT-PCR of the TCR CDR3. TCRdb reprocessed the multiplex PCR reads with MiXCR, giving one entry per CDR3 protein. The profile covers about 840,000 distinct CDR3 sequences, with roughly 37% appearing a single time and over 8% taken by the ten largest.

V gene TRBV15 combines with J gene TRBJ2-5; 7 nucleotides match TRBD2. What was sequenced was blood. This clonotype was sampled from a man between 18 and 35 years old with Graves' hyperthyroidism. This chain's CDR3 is CATSSPPGTNQETQYF. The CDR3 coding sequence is TGTGCCACCAGCAGCCCCCCCGGGACTAACCAAGAGACCCAGTACTTC.